This T cell receptor beta chain emerged from a study of beta chain features in type 1 diabetes listed by TCRdb under 2018. Regarding the research as a whole: Mean age, gender distribution, total cell number and subset yield did not differ between patients and healthy donors. In the study, recently diagnosed type 1 diabetes patients and matched healthy donors were compared on the TCRB repertoires of their sorted circulating CD4+ T cell subsets. Whereas all 28 donors provided naive and central memory subsets, regulatory and stem cell-like memory subsets were isolated from just 8 patients and about 8 healthy donors. Across all samples, fewer than 130 million sorted cells were examined, and cell number per subset correlated strongly with RNA yield.

Spanning cysteine to phenylalanine, the CDR3 consists of 16 amino acids. The read is trimmed to its CDR3 DNA, 48 bases read in frame from base 1. CDR1 is given as SGDLS and CDR2 as YYNGEE, both from the germline V gene. The junction shows trimming of 3 bases on V and 3 bases on J, and the gene matches do not reach 5 bases of it. This clone was recorded a few times. What this receptor recognizes is not known. No clone much larger than this one lies a single base away; base qualities are absent. Within the sample, other DNA sequences also encode this same CDR3. A single peripheral blood draw of about 116 mL on average was collected from each donor into heparinised tubes. Using a panel that included CD45RO, CCR7, CD25, CD127, CD95 and CD27, naive, central memory, regulatory and stem cell-like memory CD4+ T cells were sorted on a BD FACSAria II. A purity above 98% was achieved for all sorted populations. Right away, PBMCs were isolated by Lymphoprep density gradient centrifugation and were stained directly, with no culture step. Samples were stained and sorted in pairs, with one healthy donor and one patient per experiment, so that batch effects were minimized.

What the authors observed across the whole study: Because cDNA rather than genomic DNA was sequenced, highly expressing activated cells could have been over-represented, although no difference in activation and CD3 levels was found between groups. Because the HLA sub-analyses included only small numbers of individuals, any influence of HLA type on TCRB rearrangement was left unresolved. The naive, central memory and regulatory TCRB repertoires appeared to resemble one another more closely among patients than among healthy donors. PCR might favor shorter templates, but patient and control samples were amplified and corrected together, so any skew would affect both groups equally. Fewer insertions and more nucleotide deletions at VDJ recombination sites were observed in patients with type 1 diabetes, implying thymic rearrangement abnormalities. In all four CD4+ subsets, TCRB CDR3 length was moderately but significantly shorter in type 1 diabetes patients.

All of the isolated RNA was reverse transcribed with the High Capacity cDNA Reverse Transcription Kit, so expressed TCRB transcripts were sequenced. Deep immunoSEQ sequencing was performed on naive, central memory and regulatory T cell samples, with an average of about 3.6 million total reads per sample. Sorted cells were lysed in RLT buffer and RNA was extracted with DNase-treated RNeasy Micro or Mini kits, depending on cell number. To prevent cross-contamination, each cell subset was processed individually, whereas patient and healthy donor samples were processed jointly. Using the immunoSEQ multiplex PCR, TCRB sequences were amplified from cDNA into 87-bp fragments spanning the CDR3 region. Sequencing of the amplicons was performed on the Illumina HiSeq platform. The original methods were these. PCR bias was corrected computationally using synthetic template baselines, and reads within Hamming distance 2 were collapsed, with unmergeable singletons discarded. By aligning reads against IMGT, V, D and J genes, CDR3 length, and insertions or deletions at six rearrangement sites were assigned. Within each subset, clonotype counts were normalized to the number of sorted cells before true diversity and Gini coefficients were calculated with the tcR R package. The overlap coefficient, calculated on TCRB nucleotide sequences, was used to measure repertoire sharing. As a proxy for the pre-selection repertoire, out-of-frame TCRB sequences from naive cells were analyzed. Here the immuneACCESS table is served through TCRdb, limited to in-frame sequences with V and J called. Missing clones are a known gap in these copies; in checked studies unresolved V genes cover under half, and the rest lacks a known reason. The V and J calls and clone size were taken over from that table, and D and trimming were inferred from the DNA. This sample has 600,000 to 650,000 clones in its table, and 15% to 18% of those were observed once. In total, the top ten clones hold about 0.097% of the sample.

The V and J segments used are TRBV9 and TRBJ2-3; 12 central nucleotides agree with TRBD2. The sample comprised naive CD4+ T cells from blood. The sample's cell subset or site, from its label and the paper: true naive CD4+ T cells. The source is a man in his late teens or twenties in good health. This receptor has the CDR3 CASSAPGLAGTDTQYF. The bases read TGTGCCAGCAGCGCCCCTGGACTAGCGGGGACAGATACGCAGTATTTT.